This T cell receptor (beta chain) was captured in a study of blood T cell repertoires in COVID-19. Turning to the study itself: Italy, Spain and the United States were the sources of the convalescent and acute COVID-19 samples. From T cells, B-cell-depleted T cells, or PBMCs came the material, which was cDNA or gDNA.

CDR1 SGHTA and CDR2 FQGTGA come from the germline V gene. The CDR3 runs to 13 residues. Trimming took 4 bases from V and 2 from J, leaving 5 bases between them. Per the authors' pipeline: Amplification of reference gene primers provided the estimated nucleated cell counts. Profiled with immunoSEQ multiplex PCR; TCRdb holds only in-frame clones, not every one. V and J calls and clone size come straight from that table; D and trimming were deduced from the DNA. The table records 55,000 to 65,000 clones, more than 85% of them present only once. This clone was observed a single time. The gene calls are TRBV7-3 and TRBJ2-2; D gene uncertain. The receptor was isolated from an older man in a cohort sampled during active COVID-19. The specimen sequenced was peripheral blood. The DNA for the CDR3 is TGTGCCAGCAGCTCCTCCAACACCGGGGAGCTGTTTTTT. This translates into CASSSSNTGELFF.